This TCR beta chain was documented in a study of cytomegalovirus exposure and HLA in healthy donors (dated by TCRdb to about 2017). Turning to the overall study: In an earlier analysis of some 610 of the donors, 276 Gb of sequence data and some 100 million unique TCR beta sequences from roughly 180 million T cells were reported. An early release that covered 640 HLA-typed donors contained approximately 300 gigabases of sequencing data and approximately 85 million unique TCR sequences. Of the approximately 400 genotyped donors, approximately 80% fell in the genetic ancestry cluster associated with self-reported Caucasian donors. The study aimed to test whether cataloging public T cell receptors could reveal signatures of past pathogen exposure. The study used immunosequencing to profile the T cell repertoires of 666 subjects and linked those repertoires to cytomegalovirus serostatus. Along with the 666-subject first cohort, a separate validation cohort of about 110 different subjects was used. To predict cytomegalovirus infection status, the study brought together high-throughput TCR immunosequencing, statistical association of individual TCRs with disease status, and machine learning. In a later analysis, previously published TCR beta repertoires from roughly 710 donors were re-analyzed and high-resolution HLA genotyping was added so that TCR occurrence patterns could be studied. The later analysis used no new phenotypic data to find candidate immune exposures, relying instead on TCR beta sequences and their occurrence across donors. In an earlier analysis of a few hundred of the donors, high-throughput TCR beta sequencing was used to judge whether each TCR beta V gene segment behaved as functional or pseudogenic. Alongside the repertoire data, information on donor age, sex, ethnicity and CMV serostatus was compiled. A later genetic analysis used genome-wide SNP genotypes for about 60% of the 666 donors, treating that subset as a discovery cohort. Every discovery cohort repertoire had been produced on one sequencing platform. HLA typing covered class I and class II loci at four-digit resolution. The number of typed donors differed by locus: about 620-640 for A, B, C, DRB1 and DQB1; approximately 540 for DQA1; some 590 for DPA1; and roughly 470 for DPB1. Because of strong linkage in the cohort, roughly five DR-DQ haplotypes were treated as single units for association and clustering. Among some 400 genotyped donors of the cohort, an average of approximately 240,000 unique TCR beta nucleotide sequences was sequenced per donor, of which roughly 17% were non-productive.

The cohort comprised 670 or so healthy bone marrow donors. At the time of sampling, every cohort member was nominally healthy, though immune exposures that went unrecorded were likely present. The donor was CMV seronegative and was included in the group of about 350 seronegative cohort members. A peripheral blood sample was provided by each donor, and peripheral blood mononuclear cells were used for TCR beta sequencing. The Qiagen DNeasy Blood Extraction Kit was used to extract genomic DNA from the blood cell samples. General conclusions and limits of the study: Compared with equally common non-associated chains, HLA-associated TCR beta chains in a later analysis were more clonally expanded and had lower generation probabilities. The classifier was reported to diagnose cytomegalovirus status with high specificity and sensitivity in both the original and validation cohorts. A later analysis found that TCR association rates varied across HLA loci, with DRB1 alleles showing the most associated TCRs and HLA-C alleles the fewest. The cohort was sequenced for TCR beta chains only, and without alpha or paired-chain data the features that could be detected were limited. A total of fewer than 200 TCR beta chains were listed by the study as associated with cytomegalovirus. At a false discovery rate of 0.05, a later analysis linked around 15,000 TCR beta sequences to specific HLA alleles. The presence/absence analyses assumed that sequencing depth was roughly uniform across donors, and that assumption may not be true. A later genetic analysis associated a missense DCLRE1C variant with V-gene and J-gene trimming of TCR beta chains, and an independent cohort replicated the association. Most CMV-associated TCR beta chains appeared to be HLA-restricted in a later analysis, and the HLA associations seemed to be driven largely by CMV exposure. Because counts were too low, about 18 rarely observed V segments, including chromosome 9 orphons, were excluded from the earlier analysis of about 500 of the donors. Broadly in line with IMGT annotations, most TCR beta V segments showed up in productive rearrangements about 87% or about 30% of the time in an earlier analysis of around 550 of the donors. Three of the identified cytomegalovirus-associated TCR beta chains were confirmed in vitro to be specific for cytomegalovirus antigens. Compared with the approximately 600-donor mean, donors in an Asian-associated ancestry cluster had fewer N-insertions in productive TCRs, according to a later genetic analysis. Because HLA typing was missing for some donors at each locus, association tests included only the typed subset. Most TCR sequences were observed very rarely across donors, whereas some public TCRs were present in many individuals. The authors suggested that the approach could potentially be generalized to other disease states and immunological phenotypes. In a later analysis, several top co-occurrence clusters were reported to appear linked to parvovirus B19, influenza, CMV and Epstein-Barr virus. A cluster of highly shared sequence variants was judged likely to represent a technical artifact of the sequencing pipeline. When HLA alleles, especially DR and DQ, strongly co-occurred, TCR associations were difficult to assign to individual alleles. A further reported finding was that TCR beta sequences accurately predicted the HLA-A and HLA-B alleles for most subjects in the first cohort. The 87-base-pair reads could not distinguish some IMGT-functional V segments, including TRBV6-2 and TRBV6-3, so those segments were excluded. The only immune exposure information available for the cohort was CMV serostatus. Correlated functional status among segregating V segments might be attributable to linkage disequilibrium, but an unknown experimental factor could not be ruled out.

The CDR3 has 14 amino acids, counting the end cysteine and phenylalanine. Only the CDR3 DNA is retained, 42 bases long and in frame from the first base. V loses 5 bases at its end and J loses 1 base; junction bases beyond the gene matches: 3. Looking up the germline V gene yields CDR1 SGHRS and CDR2 YFSETQ. Library generation was performed with the immunoSEQ multiplex PCR assay. The multiplex PCR relied on a mix of 60 forward primers for TCR Vbeta segments and 13 reverse primers for TCR Jbeta segments. Amplification of the CDR3 region of rearranged TCR beta genes was performed with a multiplex PCR assay on genomic DNA. Amplified TCR beta libraries were sequenced as 87-base-pair reads on the Illumina HiSeq System. Turning to the authors' computational methods: Across the 670 or so repertoires, a later analysis counted tens of millions of unique TCR beta chains, 9 million to 14 million of which were shared by at least two donors. A nearest-neighbor algorithm error-corrected the raw reads and collapsed the reads into unique sequences, merging closely related sequences to remove PCR and sequencing errors. Alignment of CDR3 sequences to IMGT reference sequences was used to assign V, D and J gene segments. For a sequence to be retained, a match of at least six nucleotides was required to both a V gene segment and a J gene segment. Rearrangements were classified as productive when the CDR3 lacked stop codons and remained in frame with V and J, and all other rearrangements were classified as non-productive. CDR3 was defined by IMGT convention, running from the second conserved V-encoded cysteine to the conserved J-encoded phenylalanine. The earlier analysis of some 580 of the donors excluded any sequence lacking an unambiguous match to a single V gene segment. In an earlier analysis of 587 of the donors, a V segment was called functional when productive rearrangements were above 56.7%, and segregating when the standard deviation between donors exceeded 5%. To diagnose cytomegalovirus status from the catalog of TCR beta chain sequences, a statistical classification framework was built. V and J gene assignment, in a later analysis, came from comparing TCR nucleotide sequences with IMGT/GENE-DB human TR gene sequences. Using the TCRdist pipeline, a later analysis assigned CDR3 sequences along with most-parsimonious VDJ recombination scenarios. In a later analysis, each TCR beta chain was defined by its CDR3 amino acid sequence together with its V-gene family, and reads without a unique V-gene family were excluded. In a later analysis, approximately 640 highly shared, low-generation-probability nucleotide sequences were removed to address suspected cross-contamination and a sequencing artifact. In a later analysis, a clonal expansion index for each public chain was calculated from normalized within-repertoire ranks of inferred template counts. In a later analysis, generation probabilities were computed using a VDJ recombination model fitted to out-of-frame rearrangements, and the results were checked against IGoR. Hypergeometric tests were used in a later analysis to score TCR-TCR, TCR-HLA and TCR-CMV co-occurrence, with a repertoire-size bias correction applied to the TCR pairs. In a later analysis, false discovery rates were estimated by permuting HLA or CMV assignments 20 times. In a later analysis, co-occurring TCRs were grouped using DBSCAN, and TCRdist sequence similarity was added for clustering within HLA-allele-positive subsets. Repertoires with fewer than 30,000 or more than 120,000 public chains, plus five repertoires with anomalous nucleotide sharing, were excluded from co-occurrence clustering. Drawn from immuneACCESS, this table holds only the in-frame rearrangements with V and J called that TCRdb kept. Clones are partly lost; checked studies trace under half to an unresolved V gene and leave the rest unexplained. The V and J calls and clone size are taken from that table; D and trimming were inferred from the DNA. Across this sample there are roughly 170,000 clones, with 77% seen only once. The ten largest clones represent 1.5% to 2% of the sample.

A word on this clone: No cognate antigen has been identified for it. Base qualities were left out, and no much larger clone turns up one base away.

The TCR originated in a woman aged 25 to 39 in good health and CMV-seronegative. The rearrangement joined TRBV5-1 to TRBJ2-3, and 8 junction bases match TRBD1. Sequencing input: PBMCs. CDR3 region: CASRPTGGTDTQYF. The bases are TGCGCCAGCAGACCGACAGGGGGCACAGATACGCAGTATTTT.